One sample yielded the 17 T cell receptor beta chains listed below, sequenced in a study of T-cell reconstitution after alpha-beta-depleted transplantation in children. This sample's TCRbeta library carried unique molecular identifier barcodes. TCRdb itself ran the PCR reads through MiXCR, one entry per CDR3 protein. The sample has some 190,000 distinct CDR3 sequences; more than 9.5% are singletons. Sequenced material: PBMCs, taken before TCRalphabeta/CD19-depleted stem cell transplant. The receptors stem from a boy aged 2 to 9 with acute myeloid leukemia, due to receive a stem cell transplant.

The table lists this clonotype with many counts. In nucleotides, the CDR3 is TGTGCCAGCAGTTTAGCGCGACGGGCCGGGGATACGCAGTATTTT. This sequence encodes CASSLARRAGDTQYF. The rearrangement uses TRBV12-3 or TRBV12-4 and TRBJ2-3; D is undetermined. V was shortened by 0 bases and J by 6 bases, with 13 bases between the two germline ends. This CDR3 is built from 15 residues.

V usage is TRBV28 and J usage is TRBJ2-5; 11 bases fit TRBD2. V dropped 3 bases and J dropped 5; count of bases not matched to a gene: 2. The CDR3 runs 14 residues. CDR1 MDHEN and CDR2 SYDVKM come from the germline V gene. The CDR3 DNA reads as TGTGCCAGCAGTTTCCCTAGCGGGGGGGAGACCCAGTACTTC. As protein: CASSFPSGGETQYF.

This clonotype was recorded many times. The CDR3 nucleotides are TGCGCCAGCAGCCCCGATATGGACAATGAGCAGTTCTTC. Translating gives CASSPDMDNEQFF. The rearrangement joins TRBV5-1 to TRBJ2-1; D gene uncertain. The CDR3 covers 13 residues. Germline-derived CDR1 and CDR2 are SGHRS and YFSETQ. Trimming cost V 4 bases and J 5 bases, with 10 bases left between them.

In this sample, this clonotype turned up many times. This rearrangement joins TRBV12-3 or TRBV12-4 to TRBJ1-1; 11 bases align to TRBD1. The CDR3 contains 16 residues. V lost 1 base, J lost 4 bases, and 5 bases stayed unmatched. The CDR3 region is CASSLVWTGGVTEAFF. For the CDR3, the DNA is TGTGCCAGCAGTTTAGTCTGGACAGGGGGCGTCACTGAAGCTTTCTTT.

This clonotype was found many times. This chain uses TRBV7-9 with TRBJ2-7; D is unresolved. V lost 6 bases, J lost 7 bases, and 13 bases lay in between. From germline, CDR1 is SEHNR and CDR2 FQNEAQ (reference sequence). The CDR3 extends over 12 amino acids. The CDR3 DNA is TGTGCCAGCAGATCACCCCTAGGTGAGCAGTACTTC. It yields the protein CASRSPLGEQYF.

In this sample, this clonotype turned up many times. The CDR3 reads CASSGWGGLPQHF. Here the CDR3 DNA reads TGTGCCAGCAGCGGTTGGGGGGGGTTGCCCCAGCATTTT. This rearrangement joins TRBV5-8 to TRBJ1-5, with D possibly matching TRBD1 (5 bases). From germline, CDR1 is SGHTS and CDR2 YDEGEE. Trimming took off 4 bases at V and 9 bases at J, with 14 bases between the two ends. This CDR3 contains 13 residues.

The table lists this clonotype with many counts. The chain couples TRBV20-1 to TRBJ2-3; the match to TRBD2 covers 12 bases. The CDR3 is 15 amino acids. Germline V gene data show CDR1 as DFQATT and CDR2 as SNEGSKA (reference sequence). The V and J ends lost 5 bases and 0 bases, in that order; junction bases with no gene match: 3. CDR3 nucleotide sequence: TGCAGTGCTCGCGGACTAGCGGGGAGCACAGATACGCAGTATTTT. Amino acids: CSARGLAGSTDTQYF.

This clonotype was found many times. The genes are TRBV3-1 and TRBJ2-3, with D maybe TRBD1 (6 bases). The CDR3 has 13 residues. Germline-derived CDR1 and CDR2 are LGHDT and YNNKEL (reference sequence). The V end lost 4 bases, the J end lost 6 bases, and 11 bases lay between the germline ends. The CDR3 DNA follows: TGTGCCAGCAGCCTACAGGGTTCGGATACGCAGTATTTT. It yields the protein CASSLQGSDTQYF.

This clonotype was observed at least ten times. J is TRBJ2-1 and V is TRBV29-1; D uncertain. Germline V CDR1 and CDR2: SQVTM, ANQGSEA. Trimming took off 4 bases at V and 3 bases at J, with 4 bases between the two ends. The CDR3 length is 11 residues. The chain's CDR3 is CSVGRYNEQFF. The CDR3, as DNA: TGCAGCGTTGGACGCTACAATGAGCAGTTCTTC.

This clonotype showed up just a few times. CDR3 sequence (DNA): TGTGCCAGCAGCTTAGTTCTATCCCCCTACGAGCAGTACTTC. Translated: CASSLVLSPYEQYF. V and J are TRBV7-8 and TRBJ2-7; D is uncertain. The germline V and J ends were trimmed by 1 base and 2 bases, with 9 bases remaining between them. The CDR3 loop spans 14 amino acids. Germline CDR1 and CDR2: SGHVS and FQNEAQ. Drawing the rest from reference TRBV7-8 and TRBJ2-7, the complete variable domain is GAGVSQSPRYKVAKRGQDVALRCDPISGHVSLFWYQQALGQGPEFLTYFQNEAQLDKSGLPSDRFFAERPEGSVSTLKIQRTQQEDSAVYLCASSLVLSPYEQYFGPGTRLTVT.

In the case of this clonotype: The junction differs from germline at one of its ends, possibly a read error. The J gene is TRBJ1-2, the V gene TRBV3-1, with 12 bases fitting TRBD1. The CDR3 has 17 residues. Looked up from germline, CDR1 is LGHDT and CDR2 is YNNKEL (reference sequence). This CDR3 reads CATSNSGTGGSLYGYTF. The CDR3 bases are TGTGCCACCAGCAATTCCGGGACAGGGGGCTCTCTCTATGGCTACACCTTC.

The table lists this clonotype with many counts. Written as DNA, the CDR3 is TGTGCCAGCTATGGTTCGGAAGCTAATGAAAAACTGTTTTTT. This sequence encodes CASYGSEANEKLFF. V gene TRBV6-7 combines with J gene TRBJ1-4; no firm D call. TRBV6-7 falls under the ORF class, with uncertain function. Between the trimmed V and J ends, which lost 8 bases and 3 bases, there was a span of 13 bases. The CDR3 loop spans 14 amino acids.

This clonotype came up many times. This chain links TRBV5-1 with TRBJ2-1, with 7 bases lining up with TRBD1. The CDR3 runs to 14 residues. V dropped 5 bases and J dropped 6; count of bases not matched to a gene: 8. Germline lookup yields CDR1 SGHRS and CDR2 YFSETQ. The chain's CDR3 is CASRSGQVRNEQFF. CDR3 bases: TGCGCCAGCAGATCAGGACAGGTCCGCAATGAGCAGTTCTTC.

The V and J genes are TRBV11-2 and TRBJ1-5; D gene uncertain. The germline gives CDR1 SGHAT, CDR2 FQNNGV. V dropped 6 bases and J dropped 7 bases, with 13 bases sitting between them. CDR3 length: 13 amino acids. The CDR3 loop reads CASSVSRRQPQHF. CDR3 sequence (DNA): TGTGCCAGCAGTGTATCCAGGAGGCAGCCCCAGCATTTT.

V and J are TRBV25-1 and TRBJ2-2; TRBD2 might be the D (5 bases). The CDR3 contains 14 residues. Germline V gene sequence: CDR1 MGHDK, CDR2 SYGVNS. Between the trimmed V and J ends, which lost 0 bases and 6 bases, there was a span of 8 bases. The CDR3 here is CASSEYAGAGELFF. CDR3 nucleotide sequence: TGTGCCAGCAGTGAATATGCCGGGGCCGGGGAGCTGTTTTTT.

This clonotype came up many times. This sequence joins TRBV5-1 and TRBJ1-2; D unclear. V lost 4 bases to trimming and J lost 8 bases, with 18 bases between them. Germline CDR1 reads SGHRS; CDR2 reads YFSETQ. This CDR3 is 14 amino acids long. The CDR3, as DNA: TGCGCCAGCAGCCACCAAGGCTCCAGCGGAGGCTACACCTTC. It encodes CASSHQGSSGGYTF. Full variable domain (missing parts from reference TRBV5-1 and TRBJ1-2): KAGVTQTPRYLIKTRGQQVTLSCSPISGHRSVSWYQQTPGQGLQFLFEYFSETQRNKGNFPGRFSGRQFSNSRSEMNVSTLELGDSALYLCASSHQGSSGGYTFGSGTRLTVV.

This clonotype was observed many times. This chain connects TRBV25-1 to TRBJ1-1; TRBD1 might be the D (6 bases). This CDR3 has 15 amino acids. Trimming stripped 4 bases from V and 6 bases from J, with 18 bases between. CDR1 MGHDK and CDR2 SYGVNS come from the germline V gene. CDR3 DNA: TGTGCCAGCAGTGTCTCAGGGGCGAGTTACTCTGAAGCTTTCTTT. Translating it yields CASSVSGASYSEAFF.